One sample yielded the 9 T cell receptor beta chains listed below, sequenced in a study of cytomegalovirus exposure and HLA in healthy donors. PCR used 60 Vbeta primers and 13 Jbeta primers. Using immunoSEQ multiplex PCR, the repertoire was profiled, and TCRdb retains in-frame clones only, with some absent. The sample has 130,000 to 150,000 clones, about 83% seen once. The sample comprised PBMCs. The origin of the receptors is a man aged 35 to 55 in good health and CMV-seropositive.

This rearrangement joins TRBV7-3 to TRBJ2-5; 9 bases align to TRBD2. The J call may be incorrect, as the DNA end agrees better with TRBJ2-7. The CDR3 is 14 residues long. Germline-derived CDR1 and CDR2 are SGHTA and FQGTGA. The chain's CDR3 is CASSRGTSNDEQYF. The CDR3 nucleotides read TGTGCCAGCAGCCGCGGGACTAGCAATGACGAGCAGTACTTC.

In its sample, this clone was seen a few times. The chain has TRBV25-1 and TRBJ1-1; D not certain. The CDR3 length is 12 residues. CDR1 is MGHDK and CDR2 is SYGVNS in the germline V gene. V gave up 2 bases and J gave up 10 bases, with 11 bases separating them. CDR3: CASSEGRSRAFF. The CDR3 coding sequence is TGTGCCAGCAGTGAAGGGAGGTCGAGAGCTTTCTTT.

The chain has TRBV2 and TRBJ1-2; 9 nucleotides agree with TRBD1. CDR1 is SNHLY and CDR2 is FYNNEI in the germline V gene. Trimming at V came to 4 bases and at J to 3 bases, leaving 3 bases not matched to a gene. CDR3 size: 14 residues. This CDR3 is CASSGQGVYYGYTF. In DNA form, the CDR3 reads TGTGCCAGCAGTGGACAGGGGGTGTACTATGGCTACACCTTC. Looking up the rest from reference TRBV2 and TRBJ1-2 gives the full variable domain: EPEVTQTPSHQVTQMGQEVILRCVPISNHLYFYWYRQILGQKVEFLVSFYNNEISEKSEIFDDQFSVERPDGSNFTLKIRSTKLEDSAMYFCASSGQGVYYGYTFGSGTRLTVV.

The chain couples TRBV27 to TRBJ2-7; D might be TRBD2 (6 bases). V was clipped by 3 bases and J by 2 bases, with 11 bases between them. Germline V gene sequence: CDR1 MNHEY, CDR2 SMNVEV (reference sequence). The CDR3 totals 14 residues. CDR3 sequence: CASSFLAGPYEQYF. CDR3 DNA: TGTGCCAGCAGTTTTTTGGCGGGACCCTACGAGCAGTACTTC.

The V and J genes are TRBV7-2 and TRBJ2-7; D may be TRBD1 (6 bases). Germline-derived CDR1 and CDR2 are SGHTA and FQGNSA. CDR3 length: 13 amino acids. V was clipped by 8 bases and J by 6 bases, with 17 bases between them. The CDR3 region has the DNA TGTGCCAGCTCGCCGGGACAAAAGTTCGAGCAGTACTTC. It codes for CASSPGQKFEQYF.

The gene calls are TRBV11-2 and TRBJ2-7, with 7 bases matching TRBD1. Germline lookup yields CDR1 SGHAT and CDR2 FQNNGV. The CDR3 runs 14 residues. V lost 5 bases to trimming and J lost 3 bases; unmatched junction nucleotides: 7. This CDR3 reads CASSPGQEYYEQYF. CDR3 DNA sequence: TGTGCCAGCAGCCCCGGACAGGAGTACTACGAGCAGTACTTC.

Points on this clone: No conserved phenylalanine or tryptophan is present at the end of the CDR3, so a read error is the likely explanation. The DNA is omitted, as the CDR3 cannot be located on it reliably, and the CDR3 follows TCRdb's listing. J is TRBJ2-7 and V is TRBV28; TRBD1, as called in the table, went unchecked against the DNA. Germline values: CDR1 MDHEN, CDR2 SYDVKM. The CDR3 spans 11 amino acids, including both terminal residues. The CDR3 protein is CASSSGTGFHY.

The chain has TRBV4-2 and TRBJ2-2, with a tentative D call TRBD2 (5 bases). Germline V gives CDR1 LGHNA, CDR2 YNFKEQ. CDR3 length: 13 residues. Trimming cost V 6 bases and J 7 bases, with 12 bases left between them. CDR3 nucleotides: TGTGCCAGCAGACTGGTGGGGAGCGGGGAGCTGTTTTTT. Protein sequence: CASRLVGSGELFF.

The sample holds a few counts of this clone. CDR3: CASSMGTSGTTEQYF. The CDR3 DNA is TGTGCCAGTAGTATGGGGACTAGCGGGACGACCGAGCAGTACTTC. The rearrangement uses TRBV19 and TRBJ2-7; TRBD2 agrees at 13 bases. CDR1 and CDR2 (germline): LNHDA, SQIVND (reference sequence). The CDR3 is 15 residues long. J was trimmed by 6 bases and V by 3 bases; bases with no gene match: 5.